This T cell receptor (beta chain) emerged from a study of shared clonotypes between healthy human individuals. Whole-study findings and limits: Of the naive CD4 clonotypes, about 5% were shared across several donors. Compared with memory subsets, naive subsets generally had larger estimated richness.

With regard to this clone: Its antigen is unidentified.

Germline values: CDR1 MNHEY, CDR2 SVGAGI. This CDR3 comprises 15 residues. The V segment lost 2 bases and the J segment 1 base; nucleotides outside the gene matches: 4. Profiling relied on immunoSEQ multiplex PCR, and the TCRdb table lists in-frame clones only, not all of them. The profile covers over 2 million clones, with 90% to 95% appearing a single time and roughly 0.13% taken by the ten largest. The gene calls are TRBV6-5 and TRBJ2-5; TRBD1 aligns across 7 bases. The material sequenced was naive CD4+ T cells sorted from blood. The sample's subset: CD45RA+ positively selected. The sequence was collected from a man younger than 35 in good health. For the CDR3, the DNA is TGTGCCAGCAGTTACAGGGGACAGTTCCAAGAGACCCAGTACTTC. Translation: CASSYRGQFQETQYF.